This TCR beta chain was recovered during a study of beta chain features in type 1 diabetes. Study results and caveats: The naive, central memory and Treg TCRB repertoires showed an apparent similarity that was greater among patients than among healthy donors.

The V end was cut by 4 bases, the J end by 2 bases, with 16 bases between. CDR1 SQVTM and CDR2 ANQGSEA come from the germline V gene. This CDR3 spans 15 amino acids. The sample holds a few counts of this clone. Its cognate antigen is unknown. cDNA synthesis used the whole RNA isolate, giving expressed TCRB sequences. Naive, central memory and regulatory T cell samples averaged around 3.5 million immunoSEQ reads each. Profiling relied on immunoSEQ multiplex PCR, and the TCRdb table lists in-frame clones only, not all of them. This sample has some 220,000 clones, with 11% found just once. CD4+ cells of the naive, central memory, regulatory and stem cell-like memory types were sorted via CD45RO/CCR7/CD25/CD127/CD95/CD27.

The sequencing sample was made of central memory CD4+ T cells from blood. The clonotype was recovered from a man aged 18 to 30 in good health. This chain links TRBV29-1 with TRBJ2-3, with no clear D. Written as DNA, the CDR3 is TGCAGCGTTGTGGATTCCGGGCCTTTCACAGATACGCAGTATTTT. This sequence encodes CSVVDSGPFTDTQYF.